This is a list of T cell receptor beta chains from one sample in a study of blood T cell repertoires in COVID-19. Data came from immunoSEQ multiplex PCR; TCRdb stores just in-frame clones and leaves some out. The profile covers some 270,000 clones, with about nine tenths appearing a single time and roughly 3.9% taken by the ten largest. Sequencing was carried out using PBMCs or T cells enriched from blood (not recorded which). These receptors were collected from a woman aged 30 to 39 with acute COVID-19. CDR3s include the opening cysteine and the closing phenylalanine or tryptophan. A D gene is named only where the DNA matches it firmly. Not all rows give a size; the values are once, few, many and, for expanded clones, a class.

d_gene: TRBD1; abundance: NA; j_gene: TRBJ1-2; v_gene: TRBV5-1; CDR3aa: CASSMGQGEGYTF; CDR3nt: TGCGCCAGCAGCATGGGACAGGGAGAAGGCTACACCTTC
d_gene: TRBD2; abundance: few; j_gene: TRBJ2-7; v_gene: TRBV7-8; CDR3aa: CASSLVAGGRYEQYF; CDR3nt: TGTGCCAGCAGCTTAGTAGCGGGAGGACGATACGAGCAGTACTTC
d_gene: TRBD2; abundance: NA; j_gene: TRBJ2-3; v_gene: TRBV3-1/TRBV3-2; CDR3aa: CASSQDVMSGRAQYF; CDR3nt: TGTGCCAGCAGCCAAGATGTGATGAGCGGGAGGGCGCAGTATTTT
d_gene: NA; abundance: once; j_gene: TRBJ2-5; v_gene: TRBV28; CDR3aa: CASRLTDVQETQYF; CDR3nt: TGTGCCAGCAGGTTGACTGATGTCCAAGAGACCCAGTACTTC
d_gene: NA; abundance: NA; j_gene: TRBJ2-1; v_gene: TRBV6-2/TRBV6-3; CDR3aa: CASSLLQLDDEQFF; CDR3nt: TGTGCCAGCAGCTTACTCCAGCTAGACGATGAGCAGTTCTTC
d_gene: NA; abundance: once; j_gene: TRBJ2-2; v_gene: TRBV6-5; CDR3aa: CASSVNRRGTGELFF; CDR3nt: TGTGCCAGCAGCGTCAATCGGAGGGGCACCGGGGAGCTGTTTTTT
d_gene: NA; abundance: NA; j_gene: TRBJ2-3; v_gene: TRBV27; CDR3aa: CASSWLGTDTQYF; CDR3nt: TGTGCCAGCAGTTGGTTAGGCACAGATACGCAGTATTTT
d_gene: TRBD2; abundance: NA; j_gene: TRBJ2-7; v_gene: TRBV6-5; CDR3aa: CASDGGLTYEQYF; CDR3nt: TGTGCCAGCGACGGGGGACTAACCTACGAGCAGTACTTC
d_gene: TRBD1; abundance: NA; j_gene: TRBJ1-6; v_gene: TRBV14; CDR3aa: CASSQTGTGSPLHF; CDR3nt: TGTGCCAGCAGCCAGACAGGGACCGGTTCACCCCTCCACTTT
d_gene: TRBD2; abundance: NA; j_gene: TRBJ2-7; v_gene: TRBV3-1/TRBV3-2; CDR3aa: CASSPPAGSGVSYEQYF; CDR3nt: TGTGCCAGCAGCCCTCCGGCAGGAAGCGGGGTATCCTACGAGCAGTACTTC
d_gene: TRBD1; abundance: once; j_gene: TRBJ1-1; v_gene: TRBV5-1; CDR3aa: CASSIETGLVTEAFF; CDR3nt: TGCGCCAGCAGCATCGAGACAGGGCTGGTCACTGAAGCTTTCTTT
d_gene: TRBD1; abundance: NA; j_gene: TRBJ1-4; v_gene: TRBV5-1; CDR3aa: CASSSGNRGYPTNEKLFF; CDR3nt: TGCGCCAGCAGTTCTGGTAACAGGGGCTATCCAACTAATGAAAAACTGTTTTTT
d_gene: TRBD2; abundance: NA; j_gene: TRBJ2-3; v_gene: TRBV7-3; CDR3aa: CASSLSGLAGGTDTQYF; CDR3nt: TGTGCCAGCAGCTTAAGCGGACTAGCGGGAGGGACAGATACGCAGTATTTT
d_gene: TRBD2; abundance: NA; j_gene: TRBJ2-3; v_gene: TRBV19; CDR3aa: CASSIGSGTSGGTDTQYF; CDR3nt: TGTGCCAGTAGTATAGGGAGTGGGACTAGCGGGGGCACAGATACGCAGTATTTT
d_gene: NA; abundance: NA; j_gene: TRBJ2-1; v_gene: TRBV7-9; CDR3aa: CASSPLEIPDEQFF; CDR3nt: TGTGCCAGCAGCCCACTCGAGATCCCGGATGAGCAGTTCTTC
d_gene: NA; abundance: NA; j_gene: TRBJ1-1; v_gene: TRBV13; CDR3aa: CASSVTETGNTEAFF; CDR3nt: TGTGCCAGCAGCGTGACAGAAACAGGTAACACTGAAGCTTTCTTT
d_gene: NA; abundance: NA; j_gene: TRBJ2-7; v_gene: TRBV28; CDR3aa: CASNPAVSSYEQYF; CDR3nt: TGTGCCAGCAATCCAGCGGTTAGCTCCTACGAGCAGTACTTC
d_gene: NA; abundance: NA; j_gene: TRBJ2-3; v_gene: TRBV19; CDR3aa: CASKGSGANTDTQYF; CDR3nt: TGTGCCAGTAAAGGGAGCGGAGCGAACACAGATACGCAGTATTTT
d_gene: TRBD2; abundance: NA; j_gene: TRBJ2-1; v_gene: TRBV11-3; CDR3aa: CASSLGTSGTNEQFF; CDR3nt: TGTGCCAGCAGCTTAGGGACTAGCGGAACCAATGAGCAGTTCTTC
d_gene: NA; abundance: NA; j_gene: TRBJ1-1; v_gene: TRBV2; CDR3aa: CASSVGSGVNTEAFF; CDR3nt: TGTGCCAGCAGTGTTGGGTCAGGGGTGAACACTGAAGCTTTCTTT